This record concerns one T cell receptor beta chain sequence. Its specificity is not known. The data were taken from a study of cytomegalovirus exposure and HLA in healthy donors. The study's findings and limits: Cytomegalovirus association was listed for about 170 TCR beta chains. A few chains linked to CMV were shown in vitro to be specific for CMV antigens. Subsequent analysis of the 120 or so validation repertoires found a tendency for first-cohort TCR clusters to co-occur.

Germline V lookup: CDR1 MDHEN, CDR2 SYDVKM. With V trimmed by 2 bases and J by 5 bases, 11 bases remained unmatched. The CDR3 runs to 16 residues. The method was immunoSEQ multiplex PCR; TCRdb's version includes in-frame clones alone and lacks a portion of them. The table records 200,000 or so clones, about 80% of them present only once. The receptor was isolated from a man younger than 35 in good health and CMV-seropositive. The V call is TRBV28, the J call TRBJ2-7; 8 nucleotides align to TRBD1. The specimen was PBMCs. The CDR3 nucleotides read TGTGCCAGCAGTTTAGGGGGAATGACAGGGGTAAACGAGCAGTACTTC. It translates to CASSLGGMTGVNEQYF. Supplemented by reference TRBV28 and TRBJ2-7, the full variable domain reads DVKVTQSSRYLVKRTGEKVFLECVQDMDHENMFWYRQDPGLGLRLIYFSYDVKMKEKGDIPEGYSVSREKKERFSLILESASTNQTSMYLCASSLGGMTGVNEQYFGPGTRLTVT.